The 9 T cell receptor beta chains reported below all come from one sample, sequenced in a study of technical replicates of blood from a handful of donors. Profiled with immunoSEQ multiplex PCR; TCRdb holds only in-frame clones, not every one. The repertoire has some 64,000 clones, approximately 97% of them found once; the top ten carry over 0.15%. The specimen sequenced was T cells isolated from PBMCs. These receptors were obtained from a human donor in good health.

This clone was picked up a small number of times. V gene TRBV7-8 combines with J gene TRBJ1-3; 10 nucleotides match TRBD1. This CDR3 has 16 residues. Trimming cost V 4 bases and J 2 bases; bases outside gene matches: 5. CDR1 SGHVS and CDR2 FQNEAQ come from the germline V gene. CDR3 coding DNA: TGTGCCAGCAGCTCGGACAGGGGGAGTACTGGAAACACCATATATTTT. Translation: CASSSDRGSTGNTIYF.

V usage is TRBV7-9 and J usage is TRBJ2-7; weak D call: TRBD2 (6 bases). Trimming pared 5 bases from V and 6 bases from J, leaving 17 bases between. Germline-derived CDR1 and CDR2 are SEHNR and FQNEAQ (reference sequence). This CDR3 region has 14 residues. CDR3 coding DNA: TGTGCCAGCAGCCTCGGAGGGGCGGTCTCCGAGCAGTACTTC. It translates to CASSLGGAVSEQYF.

The chain links TRBV2 to TRBJ2-5; tentative D call: TRBD2 (7 bases). Trimming cost V 4 bases and J 4 bases, with 10 bases left between them. The CDR3 is made up of 13 amino acids. CDR1 is SNHLY and CDR2 is FYNNEI in the germline V gene. CDR3 protein: CASSGRGGETQYF. CDR3 bases: TGTGCCAGCAGTGGTAGGGGGGGAGAGACCCAGTACTTC.

The genes are TRBV10-3 and TRBJ2-7; TRBD1 matches 9 bases. The CDR3 runs 13 residues. Germline trimming cut 7 bases from V and 4 bases from J; bases unmatched to any gene: 5. Germline-derived CDR1 and CDR2 are ENHRY and SYGVKD. The CDR3 nucleotides are TGTGCCATCACCCCAGGACAGGGGTACGAGCAGTACTTC. It yields the protein CAITPGQGYEQYF.

This clone was observed a handful of times. The chain recombines TRBV6-5 with TRBJ2-2; TRBD1 matches 9 bases. This CDR3 contains 14 residues. Germline V CDR1 and CDR2: MNHEY, SVGAGI. Trimming at V came to 6 bases and at J to 4 bases, leaving 3 bases not matched to a gene. The CDR3 spells CASRSTGGTGELFF. CDR3 DNA sequence: TGTGCCAGCAGATCGACAGGGGGCACCGGGGAGCTGTTTTTT.

The gene calls are TRBV6-1 and TRBJ2-1; the D gene is possibly TRBD2 (5 bases). CDR1 and CDR2 (germline): MNHNS, SASEGT. This CDR3 comprises 16 residues. V was clipped by 3 bases and J by 2 bases, with 14 bases between them. The CDR3 DNA sequence: TGTGCCAGCAGTGAGAGGAGGAGCCACACCTACAATGAGCAGTTCTTC. This codes for CASSERRSHTYNEQFF.

This chain uses TRBV4-1 with TRBJ1-5, with TRBD1 as a possible D gene (6 bases). The V gene lost 4 bases and the J gene lost 5 bases, with 21 bases spanning the gap. Germline values: CDR1 MGHRA, CDR2 YSYEKL. This CDR3 contains 17 residues. The CDR3 loop reads CASSLGLQGYVDQPQHF. CDR3 sequence (DNA): TGCGCCAGCAGCCTCGGATTACAGGGTTACGTGGATCAGCCCCAGCATTTT.

This chain uses TRBV9 with TRBJ1-1; D might be TRBD1 (5 bases). Looked up from germline, CDR1 is SGDLS and CDR2 is YYNGEE. Trimming cost V 0 bases and J 3 bases, with 21 bases left between them. The CDR3 length is 18 residues. CDR3 sequence reads: CASSVASALPGGDTEAFF. The DNA of the CDR3 is TGTGCCAGCAGCGTAGCTTCAGCTCTTCCGGGAGGGGACACTGAAGCTTTCTTT.

The chain combines TRBV11-2 with TRBJ1-1; TRBD1 aligns across 9 bases. The V and J ends lost 3 bases and 3 bases, in that order; junction bases with no gene match: 11. The CDR3 totals 17 residues. The germline CDR1 and CDR2 sequences are SGHAT and FQNNGV. The CDR3 DNA is TGTGCCAGCAGCTTCCCTCGGACAGGGGAAAGCGACACTGAAGCTTTCTTT. Translation gives CASSFPRTGESDTEAFF.